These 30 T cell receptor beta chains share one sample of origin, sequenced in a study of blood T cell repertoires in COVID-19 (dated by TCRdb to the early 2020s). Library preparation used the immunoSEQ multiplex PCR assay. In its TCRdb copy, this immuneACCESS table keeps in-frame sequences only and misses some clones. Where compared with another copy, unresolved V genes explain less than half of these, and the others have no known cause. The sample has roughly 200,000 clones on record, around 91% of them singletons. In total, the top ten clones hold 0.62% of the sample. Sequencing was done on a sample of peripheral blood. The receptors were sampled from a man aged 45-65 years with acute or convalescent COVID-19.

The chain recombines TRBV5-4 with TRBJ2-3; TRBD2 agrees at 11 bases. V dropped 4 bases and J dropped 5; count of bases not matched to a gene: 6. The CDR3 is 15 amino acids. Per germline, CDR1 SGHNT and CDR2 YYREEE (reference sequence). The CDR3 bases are TGTGCCAGCAGCGCTCTCGGACTAGCGGGAGATACGCAGTATTTT. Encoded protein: CASSALGLAGDTQYF.

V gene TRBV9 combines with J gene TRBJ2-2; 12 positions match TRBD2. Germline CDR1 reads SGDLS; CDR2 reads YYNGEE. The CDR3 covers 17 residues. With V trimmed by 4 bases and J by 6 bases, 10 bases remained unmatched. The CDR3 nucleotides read TGTGCCAGCAGCCCGACTGGACTAGCGGGGCTGGCCGGGGAGCTGTTTTTT. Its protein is CASSPTGLAGLAGELFF.

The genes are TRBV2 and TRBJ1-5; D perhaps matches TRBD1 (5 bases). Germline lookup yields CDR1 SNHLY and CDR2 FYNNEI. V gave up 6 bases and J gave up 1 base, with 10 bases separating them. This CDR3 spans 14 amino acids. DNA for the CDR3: TGTGCCAGCAGCAGCAGGGAAAGCAATCAGCCCCAGCATTTT. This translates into CASSSRESNQPQHF.

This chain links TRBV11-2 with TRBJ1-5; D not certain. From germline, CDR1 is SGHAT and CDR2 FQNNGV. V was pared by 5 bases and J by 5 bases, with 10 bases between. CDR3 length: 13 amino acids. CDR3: CASSPSGDQPQHF. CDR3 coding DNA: TGTGCCAGCAGCCCCTCAGGTGATCAGCCCCAGCATTTT.

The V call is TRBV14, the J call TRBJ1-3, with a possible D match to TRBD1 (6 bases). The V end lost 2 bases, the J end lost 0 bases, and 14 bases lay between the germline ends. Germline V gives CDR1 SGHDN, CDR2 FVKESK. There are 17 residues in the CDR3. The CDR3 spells CASSQLRDRPSGNTIYF. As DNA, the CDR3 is TGTGCCAGCAGCCAATTACGCGACAGGCCCTCTGGAAACACCATATATTTT. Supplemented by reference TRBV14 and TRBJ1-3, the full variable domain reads EAGVTQFPSHSVIEKGQTVTLRCDPISGHDNLYWYRRVMGKEIKFLLHFVKESKQDESGMPNNRFLAERTGGTYSTLKVQPAELEDSGVYFCASSQLRDRPSGNTIYFGEGSWLTVV.

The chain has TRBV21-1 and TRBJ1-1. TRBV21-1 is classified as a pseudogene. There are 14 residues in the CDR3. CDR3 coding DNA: TGTGCCAGCAGCAAAGGGTCGGAGTACACTGAAGCTTTCTTT. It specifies CASSKGSEYTEAFF.

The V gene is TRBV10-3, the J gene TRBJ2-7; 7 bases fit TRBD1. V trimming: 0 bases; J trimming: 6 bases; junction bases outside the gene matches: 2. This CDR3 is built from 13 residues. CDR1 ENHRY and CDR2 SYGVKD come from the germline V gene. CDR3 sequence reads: CAISESGQAEQYV. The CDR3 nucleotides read TGTGCCATCAGTGAGTCAGGACAGGCCGAGCAGTACGTC.

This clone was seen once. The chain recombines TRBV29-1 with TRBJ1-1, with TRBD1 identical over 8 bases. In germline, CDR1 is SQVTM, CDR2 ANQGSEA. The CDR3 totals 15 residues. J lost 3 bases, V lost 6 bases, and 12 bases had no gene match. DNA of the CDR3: TGCAGCGTCCGACGACAGGGGCTGGGGGACACTGAAGCTTTCTTT. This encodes CSVRRQGLGDTEAFF.

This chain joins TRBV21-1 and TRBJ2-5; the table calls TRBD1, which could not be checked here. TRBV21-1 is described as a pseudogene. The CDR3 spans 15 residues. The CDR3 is CASSRLQGSQETQYF. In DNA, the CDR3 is TGTGCCAGCAGCAGACTACAGGGGTCCCAAGAGACCCAGTACTTC.

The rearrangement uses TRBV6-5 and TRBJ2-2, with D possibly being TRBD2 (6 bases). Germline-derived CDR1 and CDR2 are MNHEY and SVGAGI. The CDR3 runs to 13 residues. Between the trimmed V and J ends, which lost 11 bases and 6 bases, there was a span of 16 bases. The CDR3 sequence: CASSPGVAGELFF. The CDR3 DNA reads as TGTGCCTCTTCCCCGGGGGTGGCCGGGGAGCTGTTTTTT.

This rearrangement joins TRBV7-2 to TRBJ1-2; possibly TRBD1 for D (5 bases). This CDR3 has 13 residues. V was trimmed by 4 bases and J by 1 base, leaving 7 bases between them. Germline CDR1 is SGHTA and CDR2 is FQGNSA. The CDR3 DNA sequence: TGTGCCAGCAGCTCGGGACTTAACTATGGCTACACCTTC. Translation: CASSSGLNYGYTF.

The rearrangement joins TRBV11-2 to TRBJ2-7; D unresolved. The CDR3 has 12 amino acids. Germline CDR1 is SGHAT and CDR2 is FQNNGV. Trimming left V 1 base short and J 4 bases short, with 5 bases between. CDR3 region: CASSLAEYEQYV. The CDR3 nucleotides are TGTGCCAGCAGCTTAGCTGAGTACGAGCAGTACGTC.

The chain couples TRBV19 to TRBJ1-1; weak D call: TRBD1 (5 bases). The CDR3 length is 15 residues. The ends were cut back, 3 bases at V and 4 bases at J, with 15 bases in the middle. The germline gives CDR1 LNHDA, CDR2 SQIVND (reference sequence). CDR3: CASSIGQGGSTEAFF. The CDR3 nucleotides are TGTGCCAGTAGTATTGGGCAGGGAGGAAGCACTGAAGCTTTCTTT.

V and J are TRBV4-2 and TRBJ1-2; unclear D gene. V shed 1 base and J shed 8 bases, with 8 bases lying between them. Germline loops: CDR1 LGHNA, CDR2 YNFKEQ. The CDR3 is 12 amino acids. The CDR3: CASSQGRVGYTF. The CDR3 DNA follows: TGTGCCAGCAGCCAAGGCCGAGTAGGCTACACCTTC.

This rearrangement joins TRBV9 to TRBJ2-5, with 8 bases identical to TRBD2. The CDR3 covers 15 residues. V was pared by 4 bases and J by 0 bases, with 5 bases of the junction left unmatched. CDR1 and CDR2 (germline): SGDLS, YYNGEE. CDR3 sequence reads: CASSRGGPHQETQYF. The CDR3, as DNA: TGTGCCAGCAGCCGGGGGGGTCCGCACCAAGAGACCCAGTACTTC. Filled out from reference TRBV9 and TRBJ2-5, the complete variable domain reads DSGVTQTPKHLITATGQRVTLRCSPRSGDLSVYWYQQSLDQGLQFLIQYYNGEERAKGNILERFSAQQFPDLHSELNLSSLELGDSALYFCASSRGGPHQETQYFGPGTRLLVL.

The CDR3, as DNA: TGTGCCAGCAGCCGAAGAGGGTCAGATACGCAGTATTTT. Translation gives CASSRRGSDTQYF. The chain employs TRBV5-4 and TRBJ2-3; D may be TRBD2 (5 bases). CDR1 and CDR2 from the germline V gene are SGHNT and YYREEE (reference sequence). The CDR3 spans 13 residues. Trimming took off 4 bases at V and 4 bases at J, with 10 bases between the two ends.

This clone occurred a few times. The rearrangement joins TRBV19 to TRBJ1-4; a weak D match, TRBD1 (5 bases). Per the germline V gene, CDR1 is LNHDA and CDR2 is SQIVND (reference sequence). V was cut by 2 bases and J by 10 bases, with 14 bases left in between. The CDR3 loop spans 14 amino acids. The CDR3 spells CASSIQGARGKLFF. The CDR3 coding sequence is TGTGCCAGTAGTATACAAGGGGCCCGTGGAAAACTGTTTTTT.

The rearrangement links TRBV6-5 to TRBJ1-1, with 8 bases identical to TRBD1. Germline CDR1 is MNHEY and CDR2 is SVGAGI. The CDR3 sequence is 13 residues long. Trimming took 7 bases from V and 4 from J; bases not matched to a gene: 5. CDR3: CASTTDRATEAFF. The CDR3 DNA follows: TGTGCCAGCACCACGGACAGGGCCACTGAAGCTTTCTTT.

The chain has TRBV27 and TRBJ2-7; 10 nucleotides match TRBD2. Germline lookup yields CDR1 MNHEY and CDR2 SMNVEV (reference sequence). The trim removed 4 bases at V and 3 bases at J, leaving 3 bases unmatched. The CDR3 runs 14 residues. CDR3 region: CASSSSGSRYEQYF. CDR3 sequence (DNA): TGTGCCAGCAGTTCTAGCGGGAGTCGCTACGAGCAGTACTTC.

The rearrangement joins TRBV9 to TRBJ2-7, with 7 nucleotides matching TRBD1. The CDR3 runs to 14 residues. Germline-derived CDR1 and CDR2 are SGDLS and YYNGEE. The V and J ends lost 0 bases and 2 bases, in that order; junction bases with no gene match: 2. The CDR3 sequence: CASSVGDRPYEQYF. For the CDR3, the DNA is TGTGCCAGCAGCGTAGGGGACAGACCCTACGAGCAGTACTTC. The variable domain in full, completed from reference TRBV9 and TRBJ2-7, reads DSGVTQTPKHLITATGQRVTLRCSPRSGDLSVYWYQQSLDQGLQFLIQYYNGEERAKGNILERFSAQQFPDLHSELNLSSLELGDSALYFCASSVGDRPYEQYFGPGTRLTVT.

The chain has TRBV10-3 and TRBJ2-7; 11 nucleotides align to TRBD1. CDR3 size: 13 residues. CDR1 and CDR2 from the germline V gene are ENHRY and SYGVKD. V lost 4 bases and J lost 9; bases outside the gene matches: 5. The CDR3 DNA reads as TGTGCCATCAGTGGGACAGGGGGCCAGGTGCAGTACGTC. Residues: CAISGTGGQVQYV.

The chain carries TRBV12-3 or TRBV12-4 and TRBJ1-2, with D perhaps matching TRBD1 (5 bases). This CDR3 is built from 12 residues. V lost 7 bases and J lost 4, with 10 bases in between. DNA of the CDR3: TGTGCCAGCACCGGAAGGGGCTATGGCTACACCTTC. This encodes CASTGRGYGYTF.

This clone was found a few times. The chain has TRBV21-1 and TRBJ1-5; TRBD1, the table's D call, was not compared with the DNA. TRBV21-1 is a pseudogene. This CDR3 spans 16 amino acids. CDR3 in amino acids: CASSKVTGPPNQPQHF. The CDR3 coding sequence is TGTGCCAGCAGCAAAGTAACAGGTCCTCCTAATCAGCCCCAGCATTTT.

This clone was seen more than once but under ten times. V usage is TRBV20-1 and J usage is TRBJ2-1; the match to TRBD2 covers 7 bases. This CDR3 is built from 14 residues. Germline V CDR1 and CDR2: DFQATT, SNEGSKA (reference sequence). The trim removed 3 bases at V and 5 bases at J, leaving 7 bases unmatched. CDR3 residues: CSASAYGTNNEQFF. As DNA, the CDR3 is TGCAGTGCTAGTGCGTACGGGACTAACAATGAGCAGTTCTTC.

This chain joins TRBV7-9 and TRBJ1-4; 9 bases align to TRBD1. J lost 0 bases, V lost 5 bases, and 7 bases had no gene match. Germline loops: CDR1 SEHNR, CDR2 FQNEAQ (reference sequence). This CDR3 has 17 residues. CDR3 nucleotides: TGTGCCAGCAGCCATACGGGACAGGGTGCAACTAATGAAAAACTGTTTTTT. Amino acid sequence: CASSHTGQGATNEKLFF.

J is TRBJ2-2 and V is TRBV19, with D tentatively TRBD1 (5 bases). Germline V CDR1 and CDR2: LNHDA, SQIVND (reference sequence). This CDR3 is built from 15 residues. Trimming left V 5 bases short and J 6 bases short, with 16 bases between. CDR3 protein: CASSSSAGPAGELFF. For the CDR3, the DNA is TGTGCCAGTAGTTCGTCTGCAGGGCCGGCCGGGGAGCTGTTTTTT. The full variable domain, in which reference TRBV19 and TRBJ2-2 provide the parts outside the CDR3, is DGGITQSPKYLFRKEGQNVTLSCEQNLNHDAMYWYRQDPGQGLRLIYYSQIVNDFQKGDIAEGYSVSREKKESFPLTVTSAQKNPTAFYLCASSSSAGPAGELFFGEGSRLTVL.

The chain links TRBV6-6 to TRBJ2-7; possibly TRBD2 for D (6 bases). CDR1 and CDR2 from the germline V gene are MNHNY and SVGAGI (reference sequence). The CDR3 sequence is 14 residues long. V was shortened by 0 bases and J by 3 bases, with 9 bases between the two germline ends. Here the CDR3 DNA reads TGTGCCAGCAGTTACTCCGGGACTCTCTACGAGCAGTACTTC. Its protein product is CASSYSGTLYEQYF.

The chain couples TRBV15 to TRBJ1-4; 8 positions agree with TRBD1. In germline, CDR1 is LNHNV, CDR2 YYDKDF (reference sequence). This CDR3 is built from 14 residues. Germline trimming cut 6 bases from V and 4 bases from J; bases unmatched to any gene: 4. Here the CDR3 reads CATSPGGGNEKLFF. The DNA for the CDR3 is TGTGCCACCAGTCCAGGGGGCGGTAATGAAAAACTGTTTTTT.

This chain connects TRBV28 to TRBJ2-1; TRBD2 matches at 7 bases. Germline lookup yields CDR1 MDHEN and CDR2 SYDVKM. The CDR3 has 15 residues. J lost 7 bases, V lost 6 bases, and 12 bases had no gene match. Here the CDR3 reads CASSHRSAGWNEQFF. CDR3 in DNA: TGTGCCAGCAGCCACAGATCAGCGGGGTGGAATGAGCAGTTCTTC.

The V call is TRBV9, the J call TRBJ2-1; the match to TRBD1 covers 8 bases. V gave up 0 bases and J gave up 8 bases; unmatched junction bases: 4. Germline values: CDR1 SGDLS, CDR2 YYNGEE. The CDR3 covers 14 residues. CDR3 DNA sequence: TGTGCCAGCAGCGTAGAGGACAGGGTTGATGAGCAGTTCTTC. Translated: CASSVEDRVDEQFF. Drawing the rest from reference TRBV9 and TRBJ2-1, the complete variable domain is DSGVTQTPKHLITATGQRVTLRCSPRSGDLSVYWYQQSLDQGLQFLIQYYNGEERAKGNILERFSAQQFPDLHSELNLSSLELGDSALYFCASSVEDRVDEQFFGPGTRLTVL.